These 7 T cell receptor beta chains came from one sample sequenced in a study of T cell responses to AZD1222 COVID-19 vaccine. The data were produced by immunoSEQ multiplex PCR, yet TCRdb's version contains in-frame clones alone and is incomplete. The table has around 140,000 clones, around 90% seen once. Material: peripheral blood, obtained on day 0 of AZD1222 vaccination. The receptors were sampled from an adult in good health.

CDR3 protein: CASSYPGRGTIYF. CDR3 sequence (DNA): TGTGCCAGCAGCTACCCAGGGAGAGGCACCATATATTTT. J is TRBJ1-3 and V is TRBV5-6; TRBD1 might be the D (5 bases). With 3 bases removed from V and 9 bases from J, the gap between germline ends came to 13 bases. The CDR3 covers 13 residues. Germline lookup yields CDR1 SGHDT and CDR2 YYEEEE. Variable domain in full (rest from reference TRBV5-6 and TRBJ1-3): DAGVTQSPTHLIKTRGQQVTLRCSPKSGHDTVSWYQQALGQGPQFIFQYYEEEERQRGNFPDRFSGHQFPNYSSELNVNALLLGDSALYLCASSYPGRGTIYFGEGSWLTVV.

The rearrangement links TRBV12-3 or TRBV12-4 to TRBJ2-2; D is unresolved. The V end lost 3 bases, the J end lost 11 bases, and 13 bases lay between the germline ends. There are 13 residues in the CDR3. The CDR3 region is CASSFIPRDELFF. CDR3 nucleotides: TGTGCCAGCAGTTTTATTCCAAGGGATGAGCTGTTTTTT.

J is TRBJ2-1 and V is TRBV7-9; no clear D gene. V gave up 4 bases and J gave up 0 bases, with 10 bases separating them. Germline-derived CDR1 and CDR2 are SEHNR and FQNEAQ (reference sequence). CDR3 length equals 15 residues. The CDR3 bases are TGTGCCAGCAGCTGGCGCCGAGGCTCCTACAATGAGCAGTTCTTC. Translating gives CASSWRRGSYNEQFF.

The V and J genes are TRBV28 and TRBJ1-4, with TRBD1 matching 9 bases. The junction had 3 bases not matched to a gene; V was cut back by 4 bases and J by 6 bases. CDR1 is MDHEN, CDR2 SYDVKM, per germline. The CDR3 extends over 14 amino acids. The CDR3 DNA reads TGTGCCAGCAGTTCCGGGACAGGGTATGAAAAACTGTTTTTT. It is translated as CASSSGTGYEKLFF.

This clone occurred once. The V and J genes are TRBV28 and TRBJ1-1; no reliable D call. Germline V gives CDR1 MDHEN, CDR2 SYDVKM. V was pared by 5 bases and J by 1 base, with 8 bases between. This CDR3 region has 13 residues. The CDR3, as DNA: TGTGCCAGCAGTCTCTGGGGGAACACTGAAGCTTTCTTT. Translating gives CASSLWGNTEAFF.

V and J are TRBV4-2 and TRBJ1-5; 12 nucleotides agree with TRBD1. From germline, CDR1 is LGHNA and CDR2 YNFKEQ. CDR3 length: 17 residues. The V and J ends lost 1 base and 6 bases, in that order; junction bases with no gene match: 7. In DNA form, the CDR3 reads TGTGCCAGCAGCCAAGGGACTGGGACAGGGGGCAGTCAGCCCCAGCATTTT. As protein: CASSQGTGTGGSQPQHF.

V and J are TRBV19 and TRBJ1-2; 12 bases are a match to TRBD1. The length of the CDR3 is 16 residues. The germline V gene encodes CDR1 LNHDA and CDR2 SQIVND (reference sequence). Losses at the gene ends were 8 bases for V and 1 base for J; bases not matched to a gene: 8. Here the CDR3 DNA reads TGTGCCAGTTGCCGGGACAGGGGGCTATATAACTATGGCTACACCTTC. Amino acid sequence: CASCRDRGLYNYGYTF.